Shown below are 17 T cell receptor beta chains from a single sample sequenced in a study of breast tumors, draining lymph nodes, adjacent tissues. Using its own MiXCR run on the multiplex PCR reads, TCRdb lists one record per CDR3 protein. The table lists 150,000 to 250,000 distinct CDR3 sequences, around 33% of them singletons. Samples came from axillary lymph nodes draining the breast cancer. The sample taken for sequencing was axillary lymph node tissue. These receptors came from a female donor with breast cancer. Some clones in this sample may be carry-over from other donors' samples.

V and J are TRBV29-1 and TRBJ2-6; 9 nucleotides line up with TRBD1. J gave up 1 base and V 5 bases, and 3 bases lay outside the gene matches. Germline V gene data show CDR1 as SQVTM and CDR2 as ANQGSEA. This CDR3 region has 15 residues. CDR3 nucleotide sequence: TGCAGCGTTATGGGACAGGGATCTGGGGCCAACGTCCTGACTTTC. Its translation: CSVMGQGSGANVLTF.

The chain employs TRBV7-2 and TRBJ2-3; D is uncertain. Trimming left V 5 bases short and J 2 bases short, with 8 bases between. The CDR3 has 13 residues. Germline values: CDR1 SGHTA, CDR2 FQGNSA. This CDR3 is CASSRRATDTQYF. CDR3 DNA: TGTGCCAGCAGCCGCCGAGCCACAGATACGCAGTATTTT.

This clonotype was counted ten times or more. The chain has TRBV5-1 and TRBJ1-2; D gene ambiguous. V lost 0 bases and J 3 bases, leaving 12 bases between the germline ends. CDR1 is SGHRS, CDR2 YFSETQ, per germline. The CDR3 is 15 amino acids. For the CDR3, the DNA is TGCGCCAGCAGCTTGGTGCCGGGCGGGGACTATGGCTACACCTTC. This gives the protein CASSLVPGGDYGYTF.

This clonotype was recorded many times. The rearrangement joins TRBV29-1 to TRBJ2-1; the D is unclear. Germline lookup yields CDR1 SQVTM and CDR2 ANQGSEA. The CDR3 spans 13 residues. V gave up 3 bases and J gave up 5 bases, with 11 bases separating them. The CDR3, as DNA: TGCAGCGTTGAGGATTGGGATAACAATGAGCAGTTCTTC. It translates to CSVEDWDNNEQFF.

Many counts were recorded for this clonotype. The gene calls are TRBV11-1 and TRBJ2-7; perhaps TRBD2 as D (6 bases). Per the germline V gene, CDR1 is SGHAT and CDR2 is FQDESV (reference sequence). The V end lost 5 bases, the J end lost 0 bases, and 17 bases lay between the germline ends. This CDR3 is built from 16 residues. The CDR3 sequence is CASSPLGGKSSYEQYF. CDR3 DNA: TGTGCCAGCAGCCCCCTCGGCGGGAAGAGCTCCTACGAGCAGTACTTC.

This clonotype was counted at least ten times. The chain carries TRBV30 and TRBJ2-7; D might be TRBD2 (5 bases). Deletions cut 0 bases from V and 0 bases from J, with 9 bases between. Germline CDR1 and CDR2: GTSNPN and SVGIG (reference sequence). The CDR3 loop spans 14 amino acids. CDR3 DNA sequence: TGTGCCTGGAGTGTTGGAGGAAGCTCCTACGAGCAGTACTTC. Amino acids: CAWSVGGSSYEQYF.

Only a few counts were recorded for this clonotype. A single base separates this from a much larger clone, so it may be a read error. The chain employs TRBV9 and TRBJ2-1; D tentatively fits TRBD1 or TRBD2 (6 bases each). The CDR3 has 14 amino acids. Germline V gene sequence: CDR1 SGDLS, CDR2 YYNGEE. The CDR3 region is CASSALSRGEEQSF. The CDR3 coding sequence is TGTGCCAGCAGCGCCTTATCTAGGGGGGAGGAGCAGTCCTTC.

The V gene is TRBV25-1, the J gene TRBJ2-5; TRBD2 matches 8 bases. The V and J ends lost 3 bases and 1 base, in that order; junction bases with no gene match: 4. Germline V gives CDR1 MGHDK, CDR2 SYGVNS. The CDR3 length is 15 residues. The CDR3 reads CASSDLAGLQETQYF. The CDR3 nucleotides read TGTGCCAGCAGTGATTTAGCGGGACTCCAAGAGACCCAGTACTTC.

The CDR3: CASSRGLANTGELFF. Here the CDR3 DNA reads TGCGCCAGCAGCCGCGGACTCGCGAACACCGGGGAGCTGTTTTTT. The chain couples TRBV10-1 to TRBJ2-2; the D gene is possibly TRBD2 (5 bases). This CDR3 has 15 amino acids. The V gene's germline CDR1 is WNHNN and CDR2 SYGVQD (reference sequence). Trimming took 6 bases from V and 0 from J, leaving 11 bases between them.

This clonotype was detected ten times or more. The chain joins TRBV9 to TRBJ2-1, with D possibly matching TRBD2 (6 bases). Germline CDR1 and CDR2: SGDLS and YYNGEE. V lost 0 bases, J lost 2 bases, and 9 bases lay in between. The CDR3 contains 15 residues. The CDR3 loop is CASSVDRGTYNEQFF. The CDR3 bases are TGTGCCAGCAGCGTAGATCGGGGGACCTACAATGAGCAGTTCTTC.

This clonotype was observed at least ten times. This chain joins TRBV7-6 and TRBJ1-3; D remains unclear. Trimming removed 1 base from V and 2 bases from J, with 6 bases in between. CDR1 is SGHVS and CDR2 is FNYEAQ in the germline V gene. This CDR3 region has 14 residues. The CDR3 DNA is TGTGCCAGCAGCTTAGTGCCCACTGGAAACACCATATATTTT. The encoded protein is CASSLVPTGNTIYF.

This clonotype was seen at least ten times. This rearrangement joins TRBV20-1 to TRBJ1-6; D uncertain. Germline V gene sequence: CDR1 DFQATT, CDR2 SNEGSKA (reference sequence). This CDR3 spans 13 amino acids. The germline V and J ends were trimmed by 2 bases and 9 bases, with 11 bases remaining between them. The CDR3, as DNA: TGCAGTGCTAGAAAGTCCGGCACTTCACCCCTCCACTTT. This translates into CSARKSGTSPLHF.

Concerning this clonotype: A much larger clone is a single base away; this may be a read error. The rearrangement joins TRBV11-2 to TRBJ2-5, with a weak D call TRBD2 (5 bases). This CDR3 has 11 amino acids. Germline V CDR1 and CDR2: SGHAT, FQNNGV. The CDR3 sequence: CASSMWEIQYF. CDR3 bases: TGTGCCAGCAGCATGTGGGAGATCCAGTACTTC.

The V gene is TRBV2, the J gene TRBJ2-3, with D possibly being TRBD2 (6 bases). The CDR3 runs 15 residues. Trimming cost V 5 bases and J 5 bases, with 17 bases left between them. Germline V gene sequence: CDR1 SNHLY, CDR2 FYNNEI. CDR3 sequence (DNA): TGTGCCAGCAGTACGACTCGCCCCGGGGGAGATACGCAGTATTTT. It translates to CASSTTRPGGDTQYF. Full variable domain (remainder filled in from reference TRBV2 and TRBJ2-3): EPEVTQTPSHQVTQMGQEVILRCVPISNHLYFYWYRQILGQKVEFLVSFYNNEISEKSEIFDDQFSVERPDGSNFTLKIRSTKLEDSAMYFCASSTTRPGGDTQYFGPGTRLTVL.

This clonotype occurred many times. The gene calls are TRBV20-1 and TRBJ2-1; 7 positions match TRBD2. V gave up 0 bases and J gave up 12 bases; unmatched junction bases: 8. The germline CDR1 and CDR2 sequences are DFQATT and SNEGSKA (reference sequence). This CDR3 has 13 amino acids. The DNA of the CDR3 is TGCAGTGCTAGAGATCGAAGCGGGATGGGGCAGTTCTTC. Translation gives CSARDRSGMGQFF.

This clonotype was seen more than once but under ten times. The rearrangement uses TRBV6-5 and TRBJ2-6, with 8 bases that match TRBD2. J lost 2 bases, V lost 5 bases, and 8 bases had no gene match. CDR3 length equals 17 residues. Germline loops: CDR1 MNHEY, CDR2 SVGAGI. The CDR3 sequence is CASSPRTSPPGANVLTF. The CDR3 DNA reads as TGTGCCAGCAGTCCCCGGACTAGCCCACCTGGGGCCAACGTCCTGACTTTC.

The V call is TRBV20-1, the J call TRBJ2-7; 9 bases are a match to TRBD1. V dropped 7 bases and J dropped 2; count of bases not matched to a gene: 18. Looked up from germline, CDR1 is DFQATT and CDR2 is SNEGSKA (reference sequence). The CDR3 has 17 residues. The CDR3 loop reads CSGRGTGISAGAYEQYF. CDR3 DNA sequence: TGCAGTGGAAGAGGGACAGGGATTTCGGCGGGCGCCTACGAGCAGTACTTC.